This is a list of T cell receptor beta chains from one sample in a study of shared clonotypes between healthy human individuals. The repertoire was sequenced with immunoSEQ multiplex PCR; TCRdb's copy has only in-frame clones and lacks some. The sample has roughly 1,800,000 clones, over 85% seen once; the top ten hold 0.9% to 1.5%. Input material: naive CD8+ T cells sorted from blood. The receptors were gathered from a man younger than 35 in good health. Both conserved end residues are part of each CDR3. A D gene is named only where the DNA matches it firmly. Clone sizes are given selectively: once, few, many, or a class where the clone is expanded.

>NA|TRBV4-1|TRBJ2-2|NA
CASSHIGTSKTGELFF
TGCGCCAGCAGCCACATCGGGACCTCGAAAACCGGGGAGCTGTTTTTT
>NA|TRBV4-3|TRBJ2-1|NA
CASSEGLSSSYNEQFF
TGCGCCAGCAGCGAGGGACTGTCGAGCTCCTACAATGAGCAGTTCTTC
>NA|TRBV27|TRBJ2-7|once
CASSLQGMFYEQYF
TGTGCCAGCAGTTTGCAGGGGATGTTTTACGAGCAGTACTTC
>TRBD2|TRBV7-2|TRBJ2-7|NA
CASSFGLAVSYEQYF
TGTGCCAGCAGCTTTGGGCTAGCGGTGTCCTACGAGCAGTACTTC
>NA|TRBV5-7|TRBJ1-3|NA
CASSLAGSGNTIYF
TGTGCCAGCAGCTTGGCGGGCTCTGGAAACACCATATATTTT
>TRBD1|TRBV13|TRBJ1-4|NA
CASSQLFGQGDEKLFF
TGTGCCAGCAGCCAACTTTTTGGACAGGGCGATGAAAAACTGTTTTTT
>TRBD1|TRBV6-5|TRBJ2-2|NA
CASSGQEHGELFF
TGTGCCAGCAGCGGACAGGAGCACGGGGAGCTGTTTTTT
>NA|TRBV19|TRBJ2-2|NA
CASKMDGNTGELFF
TGTGCCAGTAAAATGGACGGCAACACCGGGGAGCTGTTTTTT
>NA|TRBV4-1|TRBJ1-5|NA
CASSQGEGSNQPQHF
TGCGCCAGCAGCCAAGGGGAGGGGAGCAATCAGCCCCAGCATTTT
>NA|TRBV4-1|TRBJ1-3|NA
CASSLRALSGNTIYF
TGCGCCAGCAGCCTCCGGGCCCTCTCTGGAAACACCATATATTTT
>NA|TRBV30|TRBJ2-2|NA
CACLPPPVFANTGELFF
TGTGCCTGTCTCCCCCCTCCGGTTTTCGCGAACACCGGGGAGCTGTTTTTT
>TRBD1|TRBV27|TRBJ2-7|NA
CASSSRTGFYEQYF
TGTGCCAGCAGTTCCCGGACAGGATTCTACGAGCAGTACTTC
>NA|TRBV2|TRBJ1-2|NA
CASRITGDYGYTF
TGTGCCAGCAGAATAACGGGTGACTATGGCTACACCTTC
>TRBD1|TRBV7-8|TRBJ1-5|NA
CASSLWDSYQPQHF
TGTGCCAGCAGCTTATGGGACAGCTATCAGCCCCAGCATTTT
>TRBD2|TRBV5-5|TRBJ2-1|NA
CASSLGTSGRPSYNEQFF
TGTGCCAGCAGCTTAGGGACTAGCGGGAGACCGTCCTACAATGAGCAGTTCTTC
>NA|TRBV20-1|TRBJ2-7|NA
CSARIAYEQYF
TGCAGTGCTAGAATAGCCTACGAGCAGTACTTC
>NA|TRBV25-1|TRBJ1-2|NA
CASSDGDGYTF
TGTGCCAGCAGTGACGGGGACGGCTACACCTTC
>TRBD1|TRBV28|TRBJ1-3|NA
CASSHNRGSGNTIYF
TGTGCCAGCAGTCATAACAGGGGTTCTGGAAACACCATATATTTT
>NA|TRBV27|TRBJ2-3|NA
CASSLSIVAGGDTQYF
TGTGCCAGCAGTTTATCGATTGTGGCAGGAGGGGATACGCAGTATTTT
>TRBD1|TRBV4-1|TRBJ2-7|NA
CASSQVSAGQGAFYEQYF
TGCGCCAGCAGCCAAGTCTCGGCGGGACAGGGGGCTTTCTACGAGCAGTACTTC
>NA|TRBV30|TRBJ1-1|NA
CAWSFPLGSLNTEAFF
TGTGCCTGGAGCTTCCCCTTGGGGTCCTTGAACACTGAAGCTTTCTTT
>NA|TRBV6-5|TRBJ1-2|once
CASSYYRAEYNYGYTF
TGTGCCAGCAGTTATTACAGGGCAGAGTATAACTATGGCTACACCTTC
>NA|TRBV7-8|TRBJ1-2|NA
CASSLARVGYGYTF
TGTGCCAGCAGCTTAGCTCGCGTTGGCTATGGCTACACCTTC
>NA|TRBV29-1|TRBJ2-5|NA
CSVGGWRSQETQYF
TGCAGCGTTGGGGGATGGCGTAGTCAAGAGACCCAGTACTTC
>NA|TRBV27|TRBJ2-1|NA
CASSSRNGEQFF
TGTGCCAGCAGTTCCCGAAACGGGGAGCAGTTCTTC
>TRBD2|TRBV13|TRBJ2-1|NA
CASSPGLAEGNEQFF
TGTGCCAGCAGCCCCGGACTAGCGGAGGGCAATGAGCAGTTCTTC
>TRBD2|TRBV6-1|TRBJ2-1|NA
CASSEAPSGRSEQFF
TGTGCCAGCAGTGAAGCCCCTAGCGGGAGAAGTGAGCAGTTCTTC